This T cell receptor (beta chain) appears in the sequencing data of a study of cytotoxic CD8 clonotypes in ibrutinib-treated CLL. Only in-frame clones appear in the TCRdb table, and some are missing; sequencing was by immunoSEQ multiplex PCR. This sample has about 160,000 clones, with over 65% found just once. This clone was seen more than once but under ten times. Trimming shortened V by 8 bases and J by 6 bases, and 16 bases separated the two germline ends. CDR3 length equals 13 residues. Germline values: CDR1 MDHEN, CDR2 SYDVKM. The source of this sequence is a human donor with chronic lymphocytic leukemia. The genes are TRBV28 and TRBJ1-1; D ambiguous. Sequences were derived from PBMCs, sampled after 12 months of ibrutinib treatment. DNA for the CDR3: TGTGCCAGCTGCAGGACCTTGGGAGCTGAAGCTTTCTTT. Its protein product is CASCRTLGAEAFF.